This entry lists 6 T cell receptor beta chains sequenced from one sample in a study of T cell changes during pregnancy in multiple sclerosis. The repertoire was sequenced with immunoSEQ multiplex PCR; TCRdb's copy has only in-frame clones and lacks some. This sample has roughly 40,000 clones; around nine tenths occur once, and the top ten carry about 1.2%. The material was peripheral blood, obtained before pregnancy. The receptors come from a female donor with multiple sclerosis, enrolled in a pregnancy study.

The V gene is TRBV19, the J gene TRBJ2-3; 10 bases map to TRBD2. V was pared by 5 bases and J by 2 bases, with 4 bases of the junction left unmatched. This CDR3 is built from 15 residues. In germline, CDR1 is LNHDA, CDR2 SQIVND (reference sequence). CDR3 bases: TGTGCCAGTAGTGGGGGACTAGCGTACACAGATACGCAGTATTTT. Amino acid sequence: CASSGGLAYTDTQYF.

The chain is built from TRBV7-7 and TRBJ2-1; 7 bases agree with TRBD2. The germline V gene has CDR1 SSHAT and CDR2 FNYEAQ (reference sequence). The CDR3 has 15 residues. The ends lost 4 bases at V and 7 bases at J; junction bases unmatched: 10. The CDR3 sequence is CASSSSGIFSNEQFF. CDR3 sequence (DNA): TGTGCCAGCAGCTCAAGCGGGATCTTTAGTAATGAGCAGTTCTTC.

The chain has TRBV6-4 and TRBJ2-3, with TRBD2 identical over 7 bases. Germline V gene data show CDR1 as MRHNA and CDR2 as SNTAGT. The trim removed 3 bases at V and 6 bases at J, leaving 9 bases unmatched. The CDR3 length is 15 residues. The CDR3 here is CASSETDGGGDTQYF. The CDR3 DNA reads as TGTGCCAGCAGTGAGACGGACGGGGGAGGGGATACGCAGTATTTT.

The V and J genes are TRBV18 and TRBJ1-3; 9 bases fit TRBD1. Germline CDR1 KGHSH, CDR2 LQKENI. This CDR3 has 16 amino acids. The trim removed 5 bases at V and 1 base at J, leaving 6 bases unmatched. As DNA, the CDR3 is TGTGCCAGCTCATCCGGGACAGGGCTTTCTGGAAACACCATATATTTT. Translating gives CASSSGTGLSGNTIYF. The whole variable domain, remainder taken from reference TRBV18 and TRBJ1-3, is NAGVMQNPRHLVRRRGQEARLRCSPMKGHSHVYWYRQLPEEGLKFMVYLQKENIIDESGMPKERFSAEFPKEGPSILRIQQVVRGDSAAYFCASSSGTGLSGNTIYFGEGSWLTVV.

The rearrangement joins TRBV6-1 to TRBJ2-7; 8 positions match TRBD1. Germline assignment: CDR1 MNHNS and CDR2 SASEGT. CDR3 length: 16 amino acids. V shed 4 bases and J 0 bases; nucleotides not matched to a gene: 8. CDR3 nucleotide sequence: TGTGCCAGCAGTGGGACAGGGCTCTTCAACTCCTACGAGCAGTACTTC. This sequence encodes CASSGTGLFNSYEQYF.

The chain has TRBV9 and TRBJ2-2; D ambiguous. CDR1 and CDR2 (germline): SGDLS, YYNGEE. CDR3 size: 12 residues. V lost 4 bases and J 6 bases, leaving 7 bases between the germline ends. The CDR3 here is CASSLVAGELFF. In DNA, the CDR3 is TGTGCCAGCAGCTTAGTAGCCGGGGAGCTGTTTTTT. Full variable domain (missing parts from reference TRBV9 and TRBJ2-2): DSGVTQTPKHLITATGQRVTLRCSPRSGDLSVYWYQQSLDQGLQFLIQYYNGEERAKGNILERFSAQQFPDLHSELNLSSLELGDSALYFCASSLVAGELFFGEGSRLTVL.